A selection of T cell receptor beta chains follows, all from one sample in a study of T cell repertoires in cytomegalovirus infection. TCRdb reanalysed the reads using MiXCR and keeps one entry per CDR3 protein. The sample shows around 300,000 distinct CDR3 sequences, over 7.5% of them seen only once. The sequenced sample was PBMCs. The receptors here all came from a human donor in good health (CMV status not recorded). Some clones in this sample may be carry-over from other donors' samples. The CDR3 runs from the conserved cysteine through the conserved F or W. D genes are given only for firm matches. Sizes are listed as once, few or many counts, or a class when the clone is expanded.

D: NA; V: TRBV4-1; size: few; J: TRBJ2-4; DNA: TGCGCCAGCAGTCCCCTGGATGAAGGGGTAGCCAAAAACATTCAGTACTTC; CDR3: CASSPLDEGVAKNIQYF
D: NA; V: TRBV7-6; size: many; J: TRBJ2-1; DNA: TGTGCCAGCAGCTTAGCCGCGGCCCCGCAGTTCTTC; CDR3: CASSLAAAPQFF
D: TRBD2; V: TRBV6-6; size: many; J: TRBJ2-5; DNA: TGTGCCAGCAGTTACCTAGAGCCACTAGCGGGAGGGCTCCGGGAGACCCAGTACTTC; CDR3: CASSYLEPLAGGLRETQYF
D: TRBD2; V: TRBV12-3/TRBV12-4; size: few; J: TRBJ2-5; DNA: TGTGCCAGCAGTCAGCTAGGAGCGGGGGCCCAAGAGACCCAGTACTTC; CDR3: CASSQLGAGAQETQYF
D: NA; V: TRBV6-1; size: many; J: TRBJ2-7; DNA: TGTGCCAGCAGGAAACAAAGCTCCTACGAGCAGTACTTC; CDR3: CASRKQSSYEQYF
D: NA; V: TRBV6-2/TRBV6-3; size: many; J: TRBJ2-7; DNA: TGTGCCAGCAGTCGCATGGGCGGGCAGAGCTCCTACGAGCAGTACTTC; CDR3: CASSRMGGQSSYEQYF
D: NA; V: TRBV11-3; size: many; J: TRBJ2-1; DNA: TGTGCCAGTAGTGACCGAGATGAGCAGTTCTTC; CDR3: CASSDRDEQFF
D: NA; V: TRBV28; size: many; J: TRBJ1-1; DNA: TGTGCCGTGAGAGGCAGCTTGAACACTGAAGCTTTCTTT; CDR3: CAVRGSLNTEAFF
D: NA; V: TRBV19; size: few; J: TRBJ2-7; DNA: TGTGCCACCCGGAACCGGGACACGTCTTCCTACGAGCAGTACTTC; CDR3: CATRNRDTSSYEQYF
D: NA; V: TRBV27; size: few; J: TRBJ1-6; DNA: TGTGCCAGCAGTCTCCGGGACACATCACCCCTCCACTTT; CDR3: CASSLRDTSPLHF
D: TRBD2; V: TRBV11-2; size: many; J: TRBJ2-4; DNA: TGTGCCAGCAGCTTAGATCCGCCCCGACTAGCTGTGGCCAAAAACATTCAGTACTTC; CDR3: CASSLDPPRLAVAKNIQYF
D: NA; V: TRBV7-9; size: many; J: TRBJ2-1; DNA: TGTGCCAGCAGCGAGTGGACGACTGAGCAGTTCTTC; CDR3: CASSEWTTEQFF
D: TRBD2; V: TRBV7-2; size: many; J: TRBJ2-1; DNA: TGTGCCAGCAGCTTACAACTAGCGGGGTACAATGAGCAGTTCTTC; CDR3: CASSLQLAGYNEQFF
D: NA; V: TRBV20-1; size: few; J: TRBJ1-3; DNA: TGCAGTGCTAGAGATAAACGGGGGCTGGCGGACACCATATATTTT; CDR3: CSARDKRGLADTIYF
D: TRBD2; V: TRBV7-9; size: few; J: TRBJ2-5; DNA: TGTGCCAGCAGCAAGAAGCGGGGGGTGGAGACCCAGTACTTC; CDR3: CASSKKRGVETQYF
D: NA; V: TRBV2; size: few; J: TRBJ2-5; DNA: TGTGCCAGCCAACGACCGGGGAGGTCGGAGACCCAGTACTTC; CDR3: CASQRPGRSETQYF